This T cell receptor beta chain was documented in a study of blood T cell repertoires in COVID-19 (dated by TCRdb to about 2020). At the level of the whole study: Collaborator samples came from the United States, Italy and Spain and covered acute and convalescent phases of COVID-19. The prospective study material was composed of cDNA or gDNA derived from T cells, B-cell-depleted T cells, or PBMCs. Subjects who had been exposed to COVID-19, were actively infected with it, or had recovered from it provided the deeply sampled blood TCRbeta repertoires that made up the dataset. The repertoires were released in a freely available public database intended as a resource for research on the immune response to SARS-CoV-2. The samples were drawn from two sources: the first 160 participants of the ongoing ImmuneRACE study, and 1,000 to 1,500 subjects contributed by 6 global collaborators. Nearly every sample came with metadata listing a de-identified subject ID, COVID-19 status, age in years and sex. HLA class I and class II types, where available, came from metadata supplied by the sample provider rather than from assay-based typing. General study outcomes and caveats: The quantity of clinical and demographic metadata differed by source and by participant and was supplied without curation.

A second Seattle source provided samples from volunteer blood donors who had recovered from COVID-19. Each collaborating institution followed its own protocols to collect whole blood in K2EDTA tubes. Collaborator samples were shipped for TCRbeta analysis as frozen whole blood, isolated PBMCs, or DNA extracted from either sample type. In regard to this clone: Its antigen remains unidentified. No base quality information exists; no much larger clone differs at one position.

TCRbeta CDR3 regions were amplified from genomic DNA by means of the immunoSEQ Assay, a bias-controlled multiplex PCR. From the authors' description of their analysis: Nucleated cell counts per sample were estimated from amplification of reference gene primers within the assay. To quantify the absolute abundance of each unique TCRbeta CDR3 rearrangement, sequence reads were collapsed and filtered. For each sample, productive Simpson clonality was calculated as the square root of Simpson's diversity index across productive rearrangements. TCRdb re-hosts the immuneACCESS table, in-frame sequences only. Its copies lack some clones; in the studies checked, an unresolved V gene accounts for under half of them, and the cause for the rest is not known. Clonal size and the V and J genes are those of that table, whereas D and trimming came from the DNA. The sample data list 110,000 or so clones, and around nine tenths of these were observed just once. Of the sample, 8% to 9.5% falls within the top ten clones.

The sequence was collected from a woman aged 65 to 85 who had recovered from COVID-19. Specimen: peripheral blood.

The nucleotide sequence reads as follows: TGTGCCAGCAGTTTCACTAGCGGGGCCTACAATGAGCAGTTCTTC. This gives the protein CASSFTSGAYNEQFF. This receptor chain uses TRBV27 and TRBJ2-1; 10 central nucleotides agree with TRBD2. Its CDR3 holds 15 amino acids, cysteine through phenylalanine. Solely the CDR3 DNA is kept, with 45 bases framed from the first base. Compared with germline, V lacks 3 bases and J lacks 2 bases; bases without a gene match: 1. CDR1 is given as MNHEY and CDR2 as SMNVEV, both from the germline V gene (reference sequence).